The source of this TCR beta chain is a study of cytomegalovirus exposure and HLA in healthy donors. Germline assignment: CDR1 LNHDA and CDR2 SQIVND (reference sequence). V trimming: 2 bases; J trimming: 2 bases; junction bases outside the gene matches: 4. This CDR3 has 15 amino acids. As concerns this clone: Other nucleotide sequences from this sample produce the same CDR3.

PCR employed 60 Vbeta and 13 Jbeta primers. The table came from immunoSEQ multiplex PCR; TCRdb's copy has only in-frame clones and leaves some out. The sample includes about 140,000 clones, roughly 80% seen only once; the top ten take 1.5% to 2%. The material sequenced was PBMCs. The sequence was obtained from a female donor in good health and CMV-seronegative. The chain recombines TRBV19 with TRBJ1-1; 8 bases match TRBD1. The CDR3 DNA is TGTGCCAGTAGTATAACCGGACAGGGTAACACTGAAGCTTTCTTT. Protein: CASSITGQGNTEAFF.